This TCR beta chain was documented in a study of T cell responses to AZD1222 COVID-19 vaccine. Overall study results and limits: Recipients of two AZD1222 doses showed rising Spike-specific TCR breadth and depth. Reports say nearly half of spike-specific TCRs go after unmutated variant regions. The sample set comprised mostly white British donors with more females, and clonal diversity was possibly underestimated.

Germline CDR1 is MNHEY and CDR2 is SVGAGI. This CDR3 has 14 residues. Trimming cost V 1 base and J 4 bases; bases outside gene matches: 3. This clone was detected only once. As yet, its antigen is unknown. The assay was immunoSEQ multiplex PCR, and TCRdb's table has in-frame clones only and misses some. Of around 110,000 clones listed, roughly four fifths are singletons. This TCR was recovered from an adult in good health. The chain couples TRBV6-5 to TRBJ1-1; 7 nucleotides agree with TRBD1. Sequences were derived from peripheral blood, sampled on day 0 of AZD1222 vaccination. The CDR3 loop reads CASSYYQGGTEAFF. CDR3 nucleotides: TGTGCCAGCAGTTACTACCAGGGGGGCACTGAAGCTTTCTTT.